This T cell receptor (beta chain) was identified in a study of shared clonotypes between healthy human individuals. Study-level results: Clonotype sharing among donors, it was expected, would be affected by sequencing depth. Sampling covered nothing but blood. Tissue TCR repertoires likely differ from those found in blood.

V dropped 0 bases and J dropped 5; count of bases not matched to a gene: 5. This CDR3 comprises 15 residues. Per germline, CDR1 SGDLS and CDR2 YYNGEE. This clone has a single count. Antigen specificity is unknown. This was a deep-level run. The sequencing of unsorted PBMC DNA took place on ten immunoSEQ deep assay plates. Profiling relied on immunoSEQ multiplex PCR, and the TCRdb table lists in-frame clones only, not all of them. This table has 470,000 or so clones, more than 65% appearing once. The source material was PBMCs. V gene TRBV9 combines with J gene TRBJ2-1, with 7 positions matching TRBD2. The receptor was derived from a woman aged 40 to 50 in good health. Some clones in this sample may be carry-over from other donors' samples. The CDR3 DNA follows: TGTGCCAGCAGCGTAGGCGGGAGCACCCACAATGAGCAGTTCTTC. It yields the protein CASSVGGSTHNEQFF.